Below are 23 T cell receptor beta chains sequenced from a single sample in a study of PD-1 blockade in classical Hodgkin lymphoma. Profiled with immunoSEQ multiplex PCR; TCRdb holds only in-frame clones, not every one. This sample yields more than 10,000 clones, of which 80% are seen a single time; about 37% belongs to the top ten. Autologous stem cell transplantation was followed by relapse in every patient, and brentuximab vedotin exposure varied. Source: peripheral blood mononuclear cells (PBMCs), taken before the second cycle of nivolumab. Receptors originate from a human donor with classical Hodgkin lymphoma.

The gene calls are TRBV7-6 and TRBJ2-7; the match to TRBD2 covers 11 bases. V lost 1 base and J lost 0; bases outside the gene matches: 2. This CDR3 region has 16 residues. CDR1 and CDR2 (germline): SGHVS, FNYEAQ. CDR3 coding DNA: TGTGCCAGCAGCTTAGTCACTAGCGGGAGCTCCTACGAGCAGTACTTC. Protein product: CASSLVTSGSSYEQYF.

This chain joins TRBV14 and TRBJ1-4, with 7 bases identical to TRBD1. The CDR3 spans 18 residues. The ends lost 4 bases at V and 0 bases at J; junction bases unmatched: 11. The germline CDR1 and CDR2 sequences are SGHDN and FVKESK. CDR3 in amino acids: CASSPTGALGSTNEKLFF. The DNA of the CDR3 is TGTGCCAGCAGCCCTACAGGGGCGTTGGGATCAACTAATGAAAAACTGTTTTTT.

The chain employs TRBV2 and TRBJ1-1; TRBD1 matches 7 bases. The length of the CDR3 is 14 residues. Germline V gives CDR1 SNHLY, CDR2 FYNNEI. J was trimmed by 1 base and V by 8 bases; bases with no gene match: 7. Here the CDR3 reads CASGLGTANTEAFF. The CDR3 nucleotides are TGTGCCAGCGGACTTGGGACAGCGAACACTGAAGCTTTCTTT.

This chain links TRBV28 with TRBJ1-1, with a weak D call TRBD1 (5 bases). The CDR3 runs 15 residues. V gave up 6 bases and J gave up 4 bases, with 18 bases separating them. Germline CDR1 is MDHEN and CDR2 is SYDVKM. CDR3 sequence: CASSLTRGEGTEAFF. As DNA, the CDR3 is TGTGCCAGCAGCTTAACTAGGGGTGAGGGCACTGAAGCTTTCTTT.

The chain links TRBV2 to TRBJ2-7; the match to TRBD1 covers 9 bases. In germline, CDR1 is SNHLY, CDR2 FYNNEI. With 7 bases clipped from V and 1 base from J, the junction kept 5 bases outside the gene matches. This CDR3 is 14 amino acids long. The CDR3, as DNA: TGTGCCAGCAAAGTGGACAGGGGTTCCTACGAGCAGTACTTC. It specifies CASKVDRGSYEQYF. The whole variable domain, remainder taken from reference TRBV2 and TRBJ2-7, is EPEVTQTPSHQVTQMGQEVILRCVPISNHLYFYWYRQILGQKVEFLVSFYNNEISEKSEIFDDQFSVERPDGSNFTLKIRSTKLEDSAMYFCASKVDRGSYEQYFGPGTRLTVT.

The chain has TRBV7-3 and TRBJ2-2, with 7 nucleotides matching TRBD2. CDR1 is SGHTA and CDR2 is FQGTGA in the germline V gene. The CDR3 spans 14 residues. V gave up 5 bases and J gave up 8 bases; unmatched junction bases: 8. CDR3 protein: CASSGAGPPGELFF. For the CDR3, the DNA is TGTGCCAGCAGCGGAGCGGGACCCCCGGGGGAGCTGTTTTTT.

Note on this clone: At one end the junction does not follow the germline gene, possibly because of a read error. CDR3 DNA sequence: TGTGCTAGCAGCCCGTCGGGGGGCGGAGAGACCCAGTACTTC. Translation: CASSPSGGGETQYF. The chain joins TRBV7-7 to TRBJ2-5, with a possible D match to TRBD2 (7 bases). The CDR3 covers 14 residues. Germline V gene lookup returns CDR1 SSHAT and CDR2 FNYEAQ (reference sequence).

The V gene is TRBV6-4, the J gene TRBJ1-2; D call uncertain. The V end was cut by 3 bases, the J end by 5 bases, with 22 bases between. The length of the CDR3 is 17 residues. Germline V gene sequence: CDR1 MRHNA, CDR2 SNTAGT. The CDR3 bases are TGTGCCAGCAGTGAAAGTCAGGAGGATGGAGTTTGGTATGGCTACACCTTC. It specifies CASSESQEDGVWYGYTF.

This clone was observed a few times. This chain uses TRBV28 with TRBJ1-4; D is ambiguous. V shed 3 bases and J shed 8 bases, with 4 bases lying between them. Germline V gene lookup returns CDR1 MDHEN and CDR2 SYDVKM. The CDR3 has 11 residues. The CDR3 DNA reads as TGTGCCAGCAGTTTCCGGGAAAAACTGTTTTTT. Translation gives CASSFREKLFF.

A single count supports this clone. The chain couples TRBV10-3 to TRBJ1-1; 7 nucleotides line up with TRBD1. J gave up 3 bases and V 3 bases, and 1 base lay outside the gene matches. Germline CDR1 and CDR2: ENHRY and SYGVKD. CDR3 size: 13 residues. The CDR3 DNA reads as TGTGCCATCAGTGAAGGACAGGACACTGAAGCTTTCTTT. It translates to CAISEGQDTEAFF.

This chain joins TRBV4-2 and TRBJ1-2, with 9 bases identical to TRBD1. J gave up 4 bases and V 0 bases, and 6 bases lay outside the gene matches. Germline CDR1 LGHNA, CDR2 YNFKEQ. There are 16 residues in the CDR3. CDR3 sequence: CASSQEGTGFGYGYTF. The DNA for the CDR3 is TGTGCCAGCAGCCAAGAGGGGACAGGGTTTGGCTATGGCTACACCTTC.

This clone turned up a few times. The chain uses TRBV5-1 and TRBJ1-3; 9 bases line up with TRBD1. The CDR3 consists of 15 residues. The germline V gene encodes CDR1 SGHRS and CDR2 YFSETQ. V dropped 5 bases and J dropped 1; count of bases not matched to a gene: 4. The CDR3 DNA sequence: TGCGCCAGCAGGACCGGGACAGGGTCTGGAAACACCATATATTTT. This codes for CASRTGTGSGNTIYF.

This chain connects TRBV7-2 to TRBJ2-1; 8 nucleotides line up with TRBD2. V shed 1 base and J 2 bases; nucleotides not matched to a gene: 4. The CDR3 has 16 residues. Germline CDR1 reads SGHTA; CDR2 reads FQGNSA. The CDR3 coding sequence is TGTGCCAGCAGCTTAGGCAGACTAGCGCCCTACAATGAGCAGTTCTTC. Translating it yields CASSLGRLAPYNEQFF.

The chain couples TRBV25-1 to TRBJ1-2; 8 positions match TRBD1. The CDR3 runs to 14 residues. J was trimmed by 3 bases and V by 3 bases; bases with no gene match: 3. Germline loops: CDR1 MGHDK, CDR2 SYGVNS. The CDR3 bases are TGTGCCAGCAGTGAGGACAGGGTGGACTATGGCTACACCTTC. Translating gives CASSEDRVDYGYTF.

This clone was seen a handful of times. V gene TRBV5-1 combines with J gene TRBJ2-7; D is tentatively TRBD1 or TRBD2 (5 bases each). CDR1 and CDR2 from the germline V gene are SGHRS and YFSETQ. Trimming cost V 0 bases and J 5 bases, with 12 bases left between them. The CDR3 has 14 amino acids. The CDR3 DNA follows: TGCGCCAGCAGCTTGGGCTCGGGGCACAACGAGCAGTACTTC. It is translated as CASSLGSGHNEQYF.

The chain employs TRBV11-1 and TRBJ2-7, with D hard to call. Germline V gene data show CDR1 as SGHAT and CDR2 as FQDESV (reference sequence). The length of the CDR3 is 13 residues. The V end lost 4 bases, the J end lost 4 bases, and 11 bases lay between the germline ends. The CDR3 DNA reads TGTGCCAGCAGCTCTAGGACCTCGTACGAGCAGTACTTC. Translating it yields CASSSRTSYEQYF.

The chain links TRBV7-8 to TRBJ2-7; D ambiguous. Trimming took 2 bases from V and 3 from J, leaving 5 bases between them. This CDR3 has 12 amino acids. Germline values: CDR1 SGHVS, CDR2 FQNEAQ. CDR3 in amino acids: CASSLIYYEQYF. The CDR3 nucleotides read TGTGCCAGCAGCTTAATCTACTACGAGCAGTACTTC.

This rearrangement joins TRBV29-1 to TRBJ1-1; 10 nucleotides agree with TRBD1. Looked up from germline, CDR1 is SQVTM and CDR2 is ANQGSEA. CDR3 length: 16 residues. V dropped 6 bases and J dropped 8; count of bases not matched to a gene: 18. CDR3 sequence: CSVLSTGGAPGREAFF. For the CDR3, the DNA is TGCAGCGTCCTTTCGACAGGGGGCGCACCGGGGCGCGAAGCTTTCTTT.

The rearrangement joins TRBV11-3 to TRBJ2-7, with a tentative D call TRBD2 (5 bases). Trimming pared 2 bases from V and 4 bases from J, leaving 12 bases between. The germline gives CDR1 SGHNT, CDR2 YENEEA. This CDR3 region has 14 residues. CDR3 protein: CASSLYGEPYEQYF. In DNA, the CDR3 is TGTGCCAGCAGCTTATACGGGGAGCCGTACGAGCAGTACTTC.

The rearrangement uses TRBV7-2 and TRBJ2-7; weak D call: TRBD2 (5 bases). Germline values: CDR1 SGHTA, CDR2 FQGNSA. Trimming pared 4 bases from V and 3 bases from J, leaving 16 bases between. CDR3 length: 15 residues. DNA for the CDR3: TGTGCCAGCAGCTCAGCACCAGGAGGTGGCTACGAGCAGTACTTC. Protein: CASSSAPGGGYEQYF.

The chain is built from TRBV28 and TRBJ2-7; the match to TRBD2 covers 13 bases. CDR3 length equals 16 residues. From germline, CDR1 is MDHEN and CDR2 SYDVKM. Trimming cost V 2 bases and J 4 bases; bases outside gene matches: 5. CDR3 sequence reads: CASSLTGLAGAYEQYF. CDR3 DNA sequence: TGTGCCAGCAGTTTAACAGGACTAGCGGGAGCTTACGAGCAGTACTTC. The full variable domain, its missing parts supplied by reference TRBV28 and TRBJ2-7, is DVKVTQSSRYLVKRTGEKVFLECVQDMDHENMFWYRQDPGLGLRLIYFSYDVKMKEKGDIPEGYSVSREKKERFSLILESASTNQTSMYLCASSLTGLAGAYEQYFGPGTRLTVT.

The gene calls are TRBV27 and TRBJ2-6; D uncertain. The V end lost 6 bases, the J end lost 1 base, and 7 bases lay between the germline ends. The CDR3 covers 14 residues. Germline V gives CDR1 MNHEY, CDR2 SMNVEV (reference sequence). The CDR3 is CASSPPSGANVLTF. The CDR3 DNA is TGTGCCAGCAGCCCCCCGTCTGGGGCCAACGTCCTGACTTTC.

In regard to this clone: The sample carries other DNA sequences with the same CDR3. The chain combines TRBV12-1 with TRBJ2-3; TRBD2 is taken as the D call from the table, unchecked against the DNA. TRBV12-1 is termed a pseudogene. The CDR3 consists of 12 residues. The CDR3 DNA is TGTGCCCTGGCGGGAGGAGCAGATACGCAGTATTTT. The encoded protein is CALAGGADTQYF.